This T cell receptor beta chain was recorded in a study of beta chain features in type 1 diabetes listed by TCRdb under 2018. Background on the whole study: Patients and healthy donors did not differ in mean age, gender distribution, total cell number or subset yield. A total of roughly 99,000,000 sorted cells were examined across all samples, and the number of cells per subset was strongly correlated with RNA yield. The study compared TCRB repertoires of sorted circulating CD4+ T cell subsets between recently diagnosed type 1 diabetes patients and matched healthy donors. Regulatory and stem cell-like memory subsets were obtained from only 8 patients and about eight healthy donors, while naive and central memory subsets were obtained from all 30 or so donors. Study-wide conclusions, independent of this receptor: Patients with type 1 diabetes made fewer insertions and deleted more nucleotides at VDJ recombination sites, implying thymic rearrangement abnormalities. PCR may preferentially amplify shorter templates, but because patient and control samples were amplified and corrected together, any resulting skew would affect both groups equally. Because the HLA sub-analyses included only small numbers of individuals, any influence of HLA type on TCRB rearrangement was left unresolved. Because cDNA was sequenced instead of genomic DNA, highly expressing activated cells could be over-represented, though the groups showed no difference in activation or CD3 levels. Naive, central memory and regulatory TCRB repertoires appeared more similar among patients than among healthy donors. A moderate but significant shortening of TCRB CDR3 length was observed in type 1 diabetes patients in all four CD4+ subsets.

The entire amount of isolated RNA was reverse transcribed using the High Capacity cDNA Reverse Transcription Kit, so the sequenced TCRB transcripts were expressed ones. Stem cell-like memory T cell samples underwent survey-depth immunoSEQ sequencing, averaging about 1 million total reads per sample. Sorted cells were lysed in RLT buffer and RNA was extracted with DNase-treated RNeasy Micro or Mini kits, depending on cell number. Each cell subset was processed on its own to prevent cross-contamination, while patient and healthy donor samples were processed together. The immunoSEQ multiplex PCR was used to amplify TCRB sequences from cDNA, generating 87-bp fragments that spanned the CDR3 region. Amplicons were sequenced on the Illumina HiSeq platform. Turning to the authors' computational methods: PCR bias was computationally corrected using synthetic template baselines, reads within Hamming distance 2 were collapsed, and singletons that could not be merged were discarded. Reads were aligned against IMGT so that V, D and J genes, CDR3 length and insertions or deletions at six rearrangement sites could be assigned. Within each subset, clonotype counts were normalized to sorted cell number, after which true diversity and Gini coefficients were computed with the tcR R package. Repertoire sharing was quantified using the overlap coefficient calculated on TCRB nucleotide sequences. TCRdb's version of the immuneACCESS table is confined to in-frame rearrangements and falls short of the full clone set. An unresolved V gene accounts for under half of the shortfall where checked; the remainder is of unknown origin. V and J calls and clone size come straight from that table; D and trimming were deduced from the DNA. The sample yields 90,000 to 110,000 clones; 40% were counted once. Of the sample, roughly 0.064% is held by the ten largest clones.

From each donor, a single peripheral blood sample of around 0.12 L on average was drawn into heparinised tubes. Naive, central memory, regulatory and stem cell-like memory CD4+ T cells were sorted on a BD FACSAria II using a panel including CD45RO, CCR7, CD25, CD127, CD95 and CD27. All sorted populations exceeded 98% purity. PBMCs were separated immediately by Lymphoprep density gradient centrifugation and were stained directly, without being cultured. So that batch effects would be minimized, each experiment stained and sorted samples in pairs, pairing one healthy donor with one patient. A word on this clone: Its antigen is unknown. Per-base quality was not reported, and no clone a single base away is much larger than it.

Based on the germline V gene, the CDR1 and CDR2 sequences are SGHVS and FNYEAQ. The CDR3 sequence holds 14 residues, the cysteine and phenylalanine included. The only DNA kept is the CDR3, 42 bases in frame from the first base. Deletion took 1 base off V and 1 base off J, with a span of 4 bases between the germline ends. Sequenced input: stem cell memory CD4+ T cells from blood. What this sample's cell subset or site label stands for: stem cell-like memory CD4+ T cells. In this chain, TRBV7-6 is recombined with TRBJ2-2; confidence is insufficient to name the D gene. This TCR came from a woman aged 18 to 35 in good health. The CDR3 corresponds to CASSLVQNTGELFF. The nucleotides read TGTGCCAGCAGCTTAGTCCAGAACACCGGGGAGCTGTTTTTT.